These 28 T cell receptor beta chains came from one sample sequenced in a study of cytomegalovirus exposure and HLA in healthy donors. The study ran its PCR with 60 Vbeta and 13 Jbeta primers. Data came from immunoSEQ multiplex PCR; TCRdb stores just in-frame clones and leaves some out. Altogether 150,000 to 200,000 clones are present, around 75% being singletons, with the ten largest covering about 3%. The material sequenced was PBMCs. All receptors derive from a female donor in good health and CMV-seronegative.

The genes are TRBV28 and TRBJ1-5; D remains ambiguous. Germline-derived CDR1 and CDR2 are MDHEN and SYDVKM. Trimming removed 3 bases at V and 0 bases at J, with 15 bases between. The length of the CDR3 is 17 residues. For the CDR3, the DNA is TGTGCCAGCAGTTTCCGCGGCAGCATCTTTAGCAATCAGCCCCAGCATTTT. Its protein product is CASSFRGSIFSNQPQHF.

This chain uses TRBV5-1 with TRBJ2-7; 7 bases fit TRBD2. The junction had 17 bases not matched to a gene; V was cut back by 0 bases and J by 5 bases. Germline values: CDR1 SGHRS, CDR2 YFSETQ. CDR3 length: 18 residues. Here the CDR3 reads CASSLERNGGSSWDEQYF. The CDR3 DNA is TGCGCCAGCAGCTTGGAGAGAAACGGCGGGAGTAGTTGGGACGAGCAGTACTTC.

This chain joins TRBV11-3 and TRBJ2-5, with D unclear. The CDR3 sequence is 11 residues long. Trimming removed 3 bases at V and 5 bases at J, with 4 bases between. CDR1 is SGHNT and CDR2 is YENEEA in the germline V gene. The DNA for the CDR3 is TGTGCCAGCAGCTTCGCGGAGACCCAGTACTTC. This gives the protein CASSFAETQYF.

This chain connects TRBV6-6 to TRBJ1-1, with TRBD1 matching 10 bases. Germline V gene lookup returns CDR1 MNHNY and CDR2 SVGAGI (reference sequence). CDR3 length equals 15 residues. V dropped 2 bases and J dropped 0; count of bases not matched to a gene: 0. Written as DNA, the CDR3 is TGTGCCAGCAGTTACGGGACAGGGGTGAACACTGAAGCTTTCTTT. It translates to CASSYGTGVNTEAFF.

The chain uses TRBV6-1 and TRBJ2-4; 7 bases map to TRBD1. In germline, CDR1 is MNHNS, CDR2 SASEGT. The CDR3 has 16 amino acids. V gave up 4 bases and J gave up 11 bases; unmatched junction bases: 17. The DNA of the CDR3 is TGTGCCAGCAGTGCCGACAGGGCTGGTCGGGGATACGTTCAGTACTTC. Amino acids: CASSADRAGRGYVQYF.

The rearrangement joins TRBV19 to TRBJ1-1; tentative D call: TRBD1 (5 bases). Germline values: CDR1 LNHDA, CDR2 SQIVND (reference sequence). Deletions cut 3 bases from V and 4 bases from J, with 15 bases between. This CDR3 comprises 15 residues. The CDR3 DNA is TGTGCCAGTAGTATGTGGGGACCGGGGGGCACTGAAGCTTTCTTT. Translating it yields CASSMWGPGGTEAFF.

This clone was picked up a small number of times. The chain joins TRBV19 to TRBJ1-4; the match to TRBD1 covers 7 bases. The CDR3 consists of 15 residues. The V segment lost 4 bases and the J segment 0 bases; nucleotides outside the gene matches: 2. CDR1 is LNHDA and CDR2 is SQIVND in the germline V gene (reference sequence). Here the CDR3 DNA reads TGTGCCAGTAGTAACGGACAGGCAACTAATGAAAAACTGTTTTTT. This codes for CASSNGQATNEKLFF. Supplemented by reference TRBV19 and TRBJ1-4, the full variable domain reads DGGITQSPKYLFRKEGQNVTLSCEQNLNHDAMYWYRQDPGQGLRLIYYSQIVNDFQKGDIAEGYSVSREKKESFPLTVTSAQKNPTAFYLCASSNGQATNEKLFFGSGTQLSVL.

The V and J genes are TRBV7-8 and TRBJ2-7, with TRBD2 matching over 9 bases. V lost 2 bases and J lost 0; bases outside the gene matches: 11. The CDR3 contains 18 residues. In germline, CDR1 is SGHVS, CDR2 FQNEAQ. The CDR3 loop is CASSLITTSGSNSYEQYF. Here the CDR3 DNA reads TGTGCCAGCAGCTTAATAACGACTAGCGGATCCAACTCCTACGAGCAGTACTTC.

The rearrangement links TRBV5-1 to TRBJ1-4; TRBD1 might be the D (5 bases). This CDR3 is built from 15 residues. The V and J ends lost 1 base and 7 bases respectively, with 14 bases between them. The germline V gene encodes CDR1 SGHRS and CDR2 YFSETQ. The CDR3 protein is CASSLYGTRGEKLFF. CDR3 DNA sequence: TGCGCCAGCAGCTTGTATGGGACGCGGGGTGAAAAACTGTTTTTT.

The chain is built from TRBV11-2 and TRBJ2-3; 11 positions match TRBD2. The CDR3 sequence is 15 residues long. The germline V gene encodes CDR1 SGHAT and CDR2 FQNNGV. V was pared by 5 bases and J by 4 bases, with 5 bases of the junction left unmatched. The CDR3 reads CASSPGTSGPDTQYF. The CDR3 DNA sequence: TGTGCCAGCAGCCCTGGGACTAGCGGCCCAGATACGCAGTATTTT.

This clone was counted between two and nine times. This chain uses TRBV19 with TRBJ2-7; no clear D gene. This CDR3 contains 13 residues. V was shortened by 2 bases and J by 4 bases, with 9 bases between the two germline ends. Germline values: CDR1 LNHDA, CDR2 SQIVND (reference sequence). The CDR3: CASSITAQYEQYF. The CDR3 nucleotides are TGTGCCAGTAGTATAACAGCCCAATACGAGCAGTACTTC.

V usage is TRBV7-9 and J usage is TRBJ2-1; 13 bases are a match to TRBD2. The CDR3 length is 15 residues. Germline assignment: CDR1 SEHNR and CDR2 FQNEAQ (reference sequence). V lost 4 bases, J lost 10 bases, and 7 bases stayed unmatched. The chain's CDR3 is CASSSGLAGVGEQFF. The CDR3, as DNA: TGTGCCAGCAGCTCCGGACTAGCGGGAGTTGGGGAGCAGTTCTTC.

This clone occurred once. The chain combines TRBV4-2 with TRBJ1-2; weak D call: TRBD1 (5 bases). The CDR3 sequence is 16 residues long. V lost 0 bases and J lost 8, with 19 bases in between. Germline values: CDR1 LGHNA, CDR2 YNFKEQ. CDR3 protein: CASSQDFDLTGRGYTF. CDR3 in DNA: TGTGCCAGCAGCCAAGATTTTGATTTAACAGGAAGAGGCTACACCTTC.

The genes are TRBV19 and TRBJ2-5; TRBD1 might be the D (6 bases). Judging by the DNA end, TRBJ2-7 fits better; the J call may be wrong. CDR1 and CDR2 (germline): LNHDA, SQIVND (reference sequence). The CDR3 contains 15 residues. DNA of the CDR3: TGTGCCAGTAGTATTCCTTCGACAGGAGCCTACGAGCAGTACTTC. It codes for CASSIPSTGAYEQYF.

The chain combines TRBV9 with TRBJ2-3; TRBD2 agrees at 7 bases. CDR1 is SGDLS and CDR2 is YYNGEE in the germline V gene. Losses at the gene ends were 3 bases for V and 0 bases for J; bases not matched to a gene: 10. This CDR3 region has 17 residues. The CDR3 reads CASSAGRAGSSTDTQYF. The CDR3 DNA reads TGTGCCAGCAGCGCCGGACGAGCGGGATCTAGCACAGATACGCAGTATTTT. The whole variable domain, filled in from reference TRBV9 and TRBJ2-3, reads DSGVTQTPKHLITATGQRVTLRCSPRSGDLSVYWYQQSLDQGLQFLIQYYNGEERAKGNILERFSAQQFPDLHSELNLSSLELGDSALYFCASSAGRAGSSTDTQYFGPGTRLTVL.

This sequence joins TRBV5-1 and TRBJ1-3; D gene unclear. This CDR3 has 14 residues. Trimming cost V 0 bases and J 0 bases, with 4 bases left between them. Germline loops: CDR1 SGHRS, CDR2 YFSETQ. Written as DNA, the CDR3 is TGCGCCAGCAGCTTGGAGAGCTCTGGAAACACCATATATTTT. Residues: CASSLESSGNTIYF.

This clone was seen only once. The rearrangement uses TRBV2 and TRBJ1-4; D is undetermined. V gave up 8 bases and J gave up 8 bases, with 9 bases separating them. The CDR3 is made up of 11 amino acids. Germline CDR1 and CDR2: SNHLY and FYNNEI. CDR3 residues: CASAIFEKLFF. The CDR3 DNA reads TGTGCCAGCGCGATTTTCGAAAAACTGTTTTTT.

The J gene is TRBJ2-5, the V gene TRBV12-5; D is perhaps TRBD2 (5 bases). Trimming took off 4 bases at V and 5 bases at J, with 11 bases between the two ends. Germline CDR1 LGHNT, CDR2 FRNRAP. This CDR3 comprises 13 residues. The CDR3 sequence is CASGSDRGETQYF. CDR3 sequence (DNA): TGTGCTAGTGGTTCGGACCGAGGGGAGACCCAGTACTTC.

The V gene is TRBV7-3, the J gene TRBJ2-1, with D maybe TRBD2 (5 bases). This CDR3 has 15 residues. The V end lost 5 bases, the J end lost 4 bases, and 15 bases lay between the germline ends. From germline, CDR1 is SGHTA and CDR2 FQGTGA. The CDR3 DNA reads TGTGCCAGCAGCCGATGGGCGGGCTCATACAATGAGCAGTTCTTC. Protein product: CASSRWAGSYNEQFF. Drawing the rest from reference TRBV7-3 and TRBJ2-1, the complete variable domain is GAGVSQTPSNKVTEKGKYVELRCDPISGHTALYWYRQSLGQGPEFLIYFQGTGAADDSGLPNDRFFAVRPEGSVSTLKIQRTERGDSAVYLCASSRWAGSYNEQFFGPGTRLTVL.

The sample holds one count of this clone. The genes are TRBV15 and TRBJ1-5; TRBD1 is a possible D gene (5 bases). V lost 4 bases, J lost 4 bases, and 17 bases lay in between. The CDR3 spans 16 residues. CDR1 and CDR2 (germline): LNHNV, YYDKDF (reference sequence). In DNA, the CDR3 is TGTGCCACCAGCACCGCTAGCGGGGGAGAGAATCAGCCCCAGCATTTT. This encodes CATSTASGGENQPQHF.

The V call is TRBV18, the J call TRBJ2-7; D is possibly TRBD1 (6 bases). Trimming cost V 4 bases and J 7 bases, with 17 bases left between them. Per the germline V gene, CDR1 is KGHSH and CDR2 is LQKENI. CDR3 length: 14 amino acids. The CDR3 is CASSRAGESGEQYF. CDR3 in DNA: TGTGCCAGCTCACGGGCAGGGGAGTCGGGGGAGCAGTACTTC.

This rearrangement joins TRBV5-6 to TRBJ1-2; D unclear. Germline V gives CDR1 SGHDT, CDR2 YYEEEE. Trimming removed 2 bases at V and 6 bases at J, with 14 bases between. The CDR3 is 14 amino acids. CDR3 protein: CASSFWATAHGYTF. CDR3 DNA sequence: TGTGCCAGCAGCTTTTGGGCCACTGCACATGGCTACACCTTC.

This clone was counted once. An end of the junction does not agree with germline; a read error may underlie this. The V and J genes are TRBV7-9 and TRBJ2-7; possibly TRBD1 for D (6 bases). The CDR3 runs to 15 residues. Germline CDR1 and CDR2: SEHNR and FQNEAQ (reference sequence). CDR3 amino acids: CSSRPGASKSYEQYF. In DNA form, the CDR3 reads TGTTCCAGCAGGCCAGGGGCTAGCAAATCCTACGAGCAGTACTTC.

This rearrangement joins TRBV5-4 to TRBJ2-3; 10 positions match TRBD2. The V and J ends lost 5 bases and 3 bases, in that order; junction bases with no gene match: 6. The CDR3 has 15 amino acids. CDR1 is SGHNT and CDR2 is YYREEE in the germline V gene (reference sequence). The DNA of the CDR3 is TGTGCCAGCAGTTCCACTAGCGGGATAACAGATACGCAGTATTTT. Translation: CASSSTSGITDTQYF.

This clone was seen more than once but under ten times. The chain links TRBV4-1 to TRBJ2-5, with 12 bases fitting TRBD2. V shed 4 bases, J shed 4 bases, and the junction held 1 base outside the gene matches. This CDR3 is built from 14 residues. CDR1 is MGHRA and CDR2 is YSYEKL in the germline V gene. The CDR3 reads CASSRGLAGETQYF. CDR3 bases: TGCGCCAGCAGCCGGGGACTAGCGGGAGAGACCCAGTACTTC.

The chain uses TRBV10-3 and TRBJ2-5; D is possibly TRBD2 (6 bases). Trimming cost V 3 bases and J 4 bases, with 12 bases left between them. Germline V gene data show CDR1 as ENHRY and CDR2 as SYGVKD. The CDR3 runs to 14 residues. CDR3 residues: CAISEWRVGETQYF. The CDR3 coding sequence is TGTGCCATCAGTGAATGGAGGGTGGGAGAGACCCAGTACTTC.

The chain is built from TRBV7-6 and TRBJ2-2; 13 bases are a match to TRBD2. The CDR3 sequence is 15 residues long. Trimming cost V 5 bases and J 5 bases; bases outside gene matches: 2. Germline CDR1 SGHVS, CDR2 FNYEAQ. In DNA, the CDR3 is TGTGCCAGCAGCCGGACTAGCGGGGGTACCGGGGAGCTGTTTTTT. Protein product: CASSRTSGGTGELFF.

This chain uses TRBV9 with TRBJ1-5; D possibly corresponds to TRBD1 (6 bases). The CDR3 extends over 15 amino acids. Per the germline V gene, CDR1 is SGDLS and CDR2 is YYNGEE. The V end was cut by 5 bases, the J end by 5 bases, with 17 bases between. CDR3 in DNA: TGTGCCAGCAGTATTGACTCAGGGGAGTATCAGCCCCAGCATTTT. Residues: CASSIDSGEYQPQHF.